This TCR beta chain was sequenced during a study of T-cell memory formation after mild COVID-19. TCRdb re-derived calls from the 5' RACE reads in MiXCR, one entry per CDR3 protein. The table has roughly 550,000 distinct CDR3 sequences, roughly 20% seen once. Only a few counts were recorded for this clonotype. The TCR sequence derives from an adult woman who had mild COVID-19 (a few samples of this study predate the infection). Cell type and time point are not known. The specimen was PBMCs or a T cell subset sorted from them (not recorded which).

The DNA for the CDR3 is TGTGCCAGCAGCCAAGATTGGGGGCTAGCGGCCTTCAATGAGCAGTTCTTC. As protein: CASSQDWGLAAFNEQFF. The chain joins TRBV4-2 to TRBJ2-1; TRBD2 might be the D (7 bases). V was cut by 0 bases and J by 6 bases, with 18 bases left in between. The V gene's germline CDR1 is LGHNA and CDR2 YNFKEQ. The CDR3 is made up of 17 amino acids.